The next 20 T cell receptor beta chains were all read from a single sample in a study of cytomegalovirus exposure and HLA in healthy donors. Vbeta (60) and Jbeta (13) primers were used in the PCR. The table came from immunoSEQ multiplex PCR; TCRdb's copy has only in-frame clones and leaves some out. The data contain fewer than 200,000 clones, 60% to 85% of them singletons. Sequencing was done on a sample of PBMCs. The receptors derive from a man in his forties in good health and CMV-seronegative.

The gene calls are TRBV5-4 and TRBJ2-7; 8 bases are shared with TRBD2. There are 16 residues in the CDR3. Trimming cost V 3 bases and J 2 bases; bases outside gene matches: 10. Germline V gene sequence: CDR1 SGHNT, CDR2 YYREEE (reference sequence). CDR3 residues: CASSSHSSGRAYEQYF. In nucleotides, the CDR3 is TGTGCCAGCAGCTCACACTCTAGCGGGCGAGCCTACGAGCAGTACTTC.

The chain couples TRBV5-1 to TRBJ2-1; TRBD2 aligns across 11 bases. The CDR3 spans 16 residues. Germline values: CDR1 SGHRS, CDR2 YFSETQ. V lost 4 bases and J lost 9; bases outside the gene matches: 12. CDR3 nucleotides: TGCGCCAGCAGCCCACTCCCGGGACTAGCGGCGAGTGAGCAGTTCTTC. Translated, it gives CASSPLPGLAASEQFF.

The CDR3 region has the DNA TGTGCCAGCTCACCGAGGGCACGGACCGAGCAGTACTTC. Encoded protein: CASSPRARTEQYF. The gene calls are TRBV18 and TRBJ2-7; D possibly corresponds to TRBD2 (5 bases). Germline V gives CDR1 KGHSH, CDR2 LQKENI. V was cut by 3 bases and J by 6 bases, with 12 bases left in between. The CDR3 runs 13 residues. Variable domain in full (rest from reference TRBV18 and TRBJ2-7): NAGVMQNPRHLVRRRGQEARLRCSPMKGHSHVYWYRQLPEEGLKFMVYLQKENIIDESGMPKERFSAEFPKEGPSILRIQQVVRGDSAAYFCASSPRARTEQYFGPGTRLTVT.

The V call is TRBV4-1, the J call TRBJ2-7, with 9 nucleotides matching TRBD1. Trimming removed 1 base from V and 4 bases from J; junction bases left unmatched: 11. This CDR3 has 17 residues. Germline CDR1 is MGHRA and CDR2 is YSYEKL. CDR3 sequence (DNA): TGCGCCAGCAGCCAAGGGAGCCCCGGGACAGGGCCTTACGAGCAGTACTTC. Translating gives CASSQGSPGTGPYEQYF.

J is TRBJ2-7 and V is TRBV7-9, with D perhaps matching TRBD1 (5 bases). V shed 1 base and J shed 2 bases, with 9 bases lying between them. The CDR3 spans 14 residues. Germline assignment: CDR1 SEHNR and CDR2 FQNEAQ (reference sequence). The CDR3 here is CASSLVVGAYEQYF. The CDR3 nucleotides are TGTGCCAGCAGCTTAGTTGTAGGGGCCTACGAGCAGTACTTC.

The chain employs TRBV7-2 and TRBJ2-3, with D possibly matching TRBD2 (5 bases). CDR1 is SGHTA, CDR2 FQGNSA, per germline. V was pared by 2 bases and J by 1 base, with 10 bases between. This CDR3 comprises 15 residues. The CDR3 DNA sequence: TGTGCCAGCAGCTTAAGCGCGGGCCGCACAGATACGCAGTATTTT. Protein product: CASSLSAGRTDTQYF.

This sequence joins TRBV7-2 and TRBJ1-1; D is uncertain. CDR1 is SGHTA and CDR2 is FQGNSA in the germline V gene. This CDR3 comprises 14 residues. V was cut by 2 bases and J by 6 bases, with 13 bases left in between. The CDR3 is CASSLSDGNSEAFF. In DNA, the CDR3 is TGTGCCAGCAGCTTATCCGACGGGAATTCTGAAGCTTTCTTT.

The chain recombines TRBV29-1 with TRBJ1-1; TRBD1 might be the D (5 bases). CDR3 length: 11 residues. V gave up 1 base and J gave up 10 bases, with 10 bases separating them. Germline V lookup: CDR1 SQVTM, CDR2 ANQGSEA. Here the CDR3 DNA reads TGCAGCGTTGAAGGACGAAGGGGAGCTTTCTTT. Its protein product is CSVEGRRGAFF.

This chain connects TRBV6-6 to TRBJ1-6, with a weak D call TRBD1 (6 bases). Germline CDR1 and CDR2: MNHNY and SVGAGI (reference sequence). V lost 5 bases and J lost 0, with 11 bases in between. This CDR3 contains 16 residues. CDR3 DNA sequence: TGTGCCAGCAGTCGAACAGGGAGCTCCTATAATTCACCCCTCCACTTT. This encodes CASSRTGSSYNSPLHF.

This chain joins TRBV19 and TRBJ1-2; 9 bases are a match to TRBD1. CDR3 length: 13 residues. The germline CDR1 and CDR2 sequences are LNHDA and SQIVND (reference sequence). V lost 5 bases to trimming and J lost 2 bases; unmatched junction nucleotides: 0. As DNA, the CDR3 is TGTGCCAGTAGTGACAGGGGGAACTATGGCTACACCTTC. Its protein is CASSDRGNYGYTF.

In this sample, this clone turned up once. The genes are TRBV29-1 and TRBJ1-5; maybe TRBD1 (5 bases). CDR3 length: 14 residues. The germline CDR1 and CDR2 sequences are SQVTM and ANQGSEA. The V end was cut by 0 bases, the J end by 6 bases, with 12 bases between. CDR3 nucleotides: TGCAGCGTTGAAGATATCGGGAGGGGTCAGCCCCAGCATTTT. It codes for CSVEDIGRGQPQHF.

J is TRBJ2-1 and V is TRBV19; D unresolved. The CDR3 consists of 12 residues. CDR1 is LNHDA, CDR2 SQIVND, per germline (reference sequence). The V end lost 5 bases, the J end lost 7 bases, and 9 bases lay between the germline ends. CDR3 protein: CASSFVQNEQFF. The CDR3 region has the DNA TGTGCCAGTAGTTTTGTTCAGAATGAGCAGTTCTTC.

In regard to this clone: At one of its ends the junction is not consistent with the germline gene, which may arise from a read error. The CDR3 sequence is CASSLDPSSNEQFF. The CDR3 region has the DNA TGTGCCAGCAGCTTAGATCCCTCCTCCAATGAGCAGTTCTTC. This chain connects TRBV7-2 to TRBJ2-1, with unresolved D. Germline V lookup: CDR1 SGHTA, CDR2 FQGNSA. This CDR3 contains 14 residues. The full variable domain, with the rest looked up from reference TRBV7-2 and TRBJ2-1, is GAGVSQSPSNKVTEKGKDVELRCDPISGHTALYWYRQSLGQGLEFLIYFQGNSAPDKSGLPSDRFSAERTGGSVSTLTIQRTQQEDSAVYLCASSLDPSSNEQFFGPGTRLTVL.

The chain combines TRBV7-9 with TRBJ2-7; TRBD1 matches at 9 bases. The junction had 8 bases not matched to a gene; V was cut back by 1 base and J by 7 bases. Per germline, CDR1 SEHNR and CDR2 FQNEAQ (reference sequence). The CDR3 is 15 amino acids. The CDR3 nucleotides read TGTGCCAGCAGCTTAGGCGGGACAGGGTTTTCGGAGCAGTACTTC. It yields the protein CASSLGGTGFSEQYF.

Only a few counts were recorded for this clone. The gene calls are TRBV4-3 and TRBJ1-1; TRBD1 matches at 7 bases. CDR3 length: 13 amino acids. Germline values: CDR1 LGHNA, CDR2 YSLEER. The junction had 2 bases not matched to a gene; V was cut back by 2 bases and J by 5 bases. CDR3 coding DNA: TGCGCCAGCAGCCAAAACAGGGGAACTGAAGCTTTCTTT. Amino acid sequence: CASSQNRGTEAFF.

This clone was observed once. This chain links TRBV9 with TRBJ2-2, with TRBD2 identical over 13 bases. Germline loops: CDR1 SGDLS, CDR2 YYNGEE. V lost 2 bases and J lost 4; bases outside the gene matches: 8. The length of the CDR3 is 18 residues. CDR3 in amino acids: CASSVGLAGAVGTGELFF. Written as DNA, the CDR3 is TGTGCCAGCAGCGTCGGACTAGCGGGGGCCGTAGGCACCGGGGAGCTGTTTTTT.

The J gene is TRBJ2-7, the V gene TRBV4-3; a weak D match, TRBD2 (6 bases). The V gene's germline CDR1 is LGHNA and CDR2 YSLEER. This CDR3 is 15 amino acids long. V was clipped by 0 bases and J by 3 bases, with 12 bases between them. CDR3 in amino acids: CASSQEREPIYEQYF. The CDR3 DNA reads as TGCGCCAGCAGCCAAGAGCGGGAACCTATCTACGAGCAGTACTTC.

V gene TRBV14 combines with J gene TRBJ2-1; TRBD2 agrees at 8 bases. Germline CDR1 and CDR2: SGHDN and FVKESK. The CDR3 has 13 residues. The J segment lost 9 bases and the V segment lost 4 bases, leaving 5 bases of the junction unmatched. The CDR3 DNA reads TGTGCCAGCAGCCTAGGACTAGCCCGTGAGCAGTTCTTC. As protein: CASSLGLAREQFF.

CDR3 protein: CASSLHSPGSPLHF. The CDR3 bases are TGTGCCAGCAGCTTACATAGCCCAGGGTCACCCCTCCACTTT. The rearrangement joins TRBV7-2 to TRBJ1-6; D is possibly TRBD1 (5 bases). Germline V CDR1 and CDR2: SGHTA, FQGNSA. Trimming stripped 2 bases from V and 10 bases from J, with 12 bases between. The CDR3 loop spans 14 amino acids.

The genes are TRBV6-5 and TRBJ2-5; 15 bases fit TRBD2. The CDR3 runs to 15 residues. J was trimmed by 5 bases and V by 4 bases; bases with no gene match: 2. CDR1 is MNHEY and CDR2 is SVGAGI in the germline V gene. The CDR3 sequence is CASSWTSGGAETQYF. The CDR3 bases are TGTGCCAGCAGTTGGACTAGCGGGGGGGCCGAGACCCAGTACTTC.